The 23 T cell receptor beta chains listed next were all sequenced from one sample in a study of control samples from healthy donors and cancer patients. Libraries were prepared by immunoSEQ multiplex PCR; TCRdb keeps only in-frame clonotypes and omits some of them. The sample has about 80,000 clones, over 75% seen once. Sequencing input: blood. The source of these receptors is a woman aged 50 to 60 in good health.

The gene calls are TRBV28 and TRBJ1-3; D unresolved. CDR1 is MDHEN and CDR2 is SYDVKM in the germline V gene. The CDR3 runs 15 residues. V was pared by 3 bases and J by 2 bases, with 11 bases between. The CDR3 sequence is CASSFLLGAGNTIYF. The CDR3 DNA reads TGTGCCAGCAGTTTCTTACTGGGTGCTGGAAACACCATATATTTT.

This clone was observed a few times. The CDR3 loop is CASSLDLAGKGEQFF. CDR3 DNA: TGCGCCAGCAGCTTGGATTTGGCAGGGAAGGGTGAGCAGTTCTTC. The chain couples TRBV5-1 to TRBJ2-1, with D possibly TRBD1 on 5 matching bases. CDR1 is SGHRS and CDR2 is YFSETQ in the germline V gene. Trimming cost V 0 bases and J 9 bases, with 16 bases left between them. The CDR3 has 15 residues.

The table lists this clone with a few counts. J is TRBJ1-1 and V is TRBV10-3; D might be TRBD1 (5 bases). Germline V gene data show CDR1 as ENHRY and CDR2 as SYGVKD. With 5 bases removed from V and 1 base from J, the gap between germline ends came to 14 bases. The CDR3 covers 15 residues. The CDR3 DNA reads TGTGCCATCAGTTTGAACCGGGGGTCGAACACTGAAGCTTTCTTT. This codes for CAISLNRGSNTEAFF.

This clone appeared once. The chain uses TRBV29-1 and TRBJ1-2; TRBD1 matches 7 bases. J lost 6 bases, V lost 1 base, and 8 bases had no gene match. Germline V gene sequence: CDR1 SQVTM, CDR2 ANQGSEA. The CDR3 contains 14 residues. This chain's CDR3 is CSVEGGNRGHGYTF. CDR3 nucleotides: TGCAGCGTTGAAGGGGGGAACAGGGGCCATGGCTACACCTTC.

The V gene is TRBV30, the J gene TRBJ2-1; 8 bases map to TRBD2. The CDR3 length is 16 residues. The germline gives CDR1 GTSNPN, CDR2 SVGIG (reference sequence). Losses at the gene ends were 2 bases for V and 9 bases for J; bases not matched to a gene: 15. Written as DNA, the CDR3 is TGTGCCTGGAGTCCCTACGATAGCCCCGGGAGGGGTGAGCAGTTCTTC. As protein: CAWSPYDSPGRGEQFF.

The chain carries TRBV7-9 and TRBJ2-7; D is uncertain. In germline, CDR1 is SEHNR, CDR2 FQNEAQ (reference sequence). The germline V and J ends were trimmed by 6 bases and 3 bases, with 12 bases remaining between them. The CDR3 runs to 13 residues. CDR3 in DNA: TGTGCCAGCAGTTCCGGTCTCCACTACGAGCAGTACTTC. Amino acid sequence: CASSSGLHYEQYF. Full variable domain (remainder filled in from reference TRBV7-9 and TRBJ2-7): DTGVSQNPRHKITKRGQNVTFRCDPISEHNRLYWYRQTLGQGPEFLTYFQNEAQLEKSRLLSDRFSAERPKGSFSTLEIQRTEQGDSAMYLCASSSGLHYEQYFGPGTRLTVT.

Note on this clone: This same CDR3 is encoded by further DNA sequences in the sample. DNA of the CDR3: TGCGCCAGCAGCCAGAACACCGGGGAGCTGTTTTTT. It yields the protein CASSQNTGELFF. The chain has TRBV5-1 and TRBJ2-2; D not resolved. The CDR3 consists of 12 residues. In germline, CDR1 is SGHRS, CDR2 YFSETQ. Trimming shortened V by 4 bases and J by 1 base, and 2 bases separated the two germline ends.

The CDR3 nucleotides read TGTGCCAGCAGCCAACAGGGGAGCGGCACCGGGGAGCTGTTTTTT. This gives the protein CASSQQGSGTGELFF. V gene TRBV6-4 combines with J gene TRBJ2-2; 7 positions match TRBD1. The CDR3 has 15 residues. J lost 4 bases, V lost 6 bases, and 8 bases had no gene match. Germline V CDR1 and CDR2: MRHNA, SNTAGT.

This clone was seen only once. The rearrangement links TRBV4-1 to TRBJ2-4; D possibly corresponds to TRBD1 (5 bases). Per germline, CDR1 MGHRA and CDR2 YSYEKL. The CDR3 contains 18 residues. V lost 1 base, J lost 0 bases, and 16 bases lay in between. CDR3 DNA: TGCGCCAGCAGCCAAGCGAACCTAGTGGGGCTAGCCAAAAACATTCAGTACTTC. Translating gives CASSQANLVGLAKNIQYF.

The chain has TRBV19 and TRBJ1-1; tentatively, D is TRBD1 (6 bases). Germline CDR1 LNHDA, CDR2 SQIVND (reference sequence). V gave up 11 bases and J gave up 5 bases, with 21 bases separating them. The CDR3 loop spans 14 amino acids. The CDR3 nucleotides are TGTGCCTGCCGTACGGGGGGCGGGTTGACTGAAGCTTTCTTT. This encodes CACRTGGGLTEAFF.

This chain uses TRBV27 with TRBJ1-5; possibly TRBD1 for D (5 bases). V was trimmed by 0 bases and J by 7 bases, leaving 10 bases between them. Germline assignment: CDR1 MNHEY and CDR2 SMNVEV (reference sequence). The CDR3 contains 14 residues. This CDR3 reads CASSLSREGQPQHF. In nucleotides, the CDR3 is TGTGCCAGCAGTTTATCGCGGGAGGGGCAGCCCCAGCATTTT.

The J gene is TRBJ1-6, the V gene TRBV21-1. TRBV21-1 is noted as a pseudogene. The CDR3 is 15 residues long. The CDR3 DNA reads as TGTGCCAGCAGCAAATCCGGGACCTATAATTCACCCCTCCACTTT. Translated, it gives CASSKSGTYNSPLHF.

The chain employs TRBV5-4 and TRBJ2-2; TRBD2 agrees at 10 bases. This CDR3 has 17 amino acids. The germline gives CDR1 SGHNT, CDR2 YYREEE (reference sequence). Trimming cost V 4 bases and J 1 base; bases outside gene matches: 7. CDR3 residues: CASSPARLAGNTGELFF. CDR3 nucleotide sequence: TGTGCCAGCAGCCCGGCCCGACTAGCGGGGAACACCGGGGAGCTGTTTTTT.

This sequence joins TRBV6-6 and TRBJ2-3; 8 nucleotides align to TRBD2. This CDR3 has 16 amino acids. Germline CDR1 reads MNHNY; CDR2 reads SVGAGI (reference sequence). V gave up 2 bases and J gave up 2 bases; unmatched junction bases: 6. The CDR3 DNA follows: TGTGCCAGCAGTTACCGCGGGGGGACGATCACAGATACGCAGTATTTT. Residues: CASSYRGGTITDTQYF.

The CDR3 DNA reads TGTGCCAGCTCACCACCTGGTAGTGGTTCCTACGAGCAGTACTTC. Translated: CASSPPGSGSYEQYF. The chain uses TRBV18 and TRBJ2-7; D uncertain. The germline V gene has CDR1 KGHSH and CDR2 LQKENI. V was trimmed by 0 bases and J by 1 base, leaving 10 bases between them. The CDR3 spans 15 residues.

This clone was observed a handful of times. V gene TRBV19 combines with J gene TRBJ2-3, with 16 bases fitting TRBD2. The CDR3 length is 19 residues. In germline, CDR1 is LNHDA, CDR2 SQIVND (reference sequence). V was pared by 4 bases and J by 3 bases, with 10 bases of the junction left unmatched. The CDR3 DNA follows: TGTGCCAGTAGTAGGAGAGGGACTAGCGGGGGGGCAGGGACAGATACGCAGTATTTT. The encoded protein is CASSRRGTSGGAGTDTQYF.

The chain employs TRBV6-2 or TRBV6-3 and TRBJ2-7; D possibly corresponds to TRBD1 (6 bases). The CDR3 loop spans 19 amino acids. The germline gives CDR1 MNHEY, CDR2 SVGEGT. V was pared by 0 bases and J by 0 bases, with 21 bases between. CDR3 protein: CASSYSDRRDTMSSYEQYF. The DNA for the CDR3 is TGTGCCAGCAGTTACTCTGACCGTCGGGACACGATGAGCTCCTACGAGCAGTACTTC.

In nucleotides, the CDR3 is TGTGCCAGCAGTTCGGTCCGGCAGGTGAAGCTGTTTTTT. Amino acids: CASSSVRQVKLFF. The rearrangement links TRBV27 to TRBJ2-2; D unresolved. The CDR3 contains 13 residues. Trimming took 4 bases from V and 12 from J, leaving 15 bases between them. Germline V gene data show CDR1 as MNHEY and CDR2 as SMNVEV (reference sequence).

The chain uses TRBV27 and TRBJ1-5; TRBD1 might be the D (6 bases). CDR1 is MNHEY, CDR2 SMNVEV, per germline (reference sequence). This CDR3 comprises 15 residues. V was shortened by 8 bases and J by 0 bases, with 14 bases between the two germline ends. The CDR3 spells CASQPHRDSNQPQHF. DNA for the CDR3: TGTGCCAGCCAGCCCCACAGGGATAGCAATCAGCCCCAGCATTTT.

This chain uses TRBV6-5 with TRBJ2-1; TRBD1 agrees at 7 bases. V gave up 4 bases and J gave up 10 bases; unmatched junction bases: 7. Germline V gene data show CDR1 as MNHEY and CDR2 as SVGAGI. This CDR3 region has 13 residues. For the CDR3, the DNA is TGTGCCAGCAGTTTTAACAGGGGAGAGGAGCAGTTCTTC. This codes for CASSFNRGEEQFF.

The genes are TRBV5-4 and TRBJ1-1; 7 bases line up with TRBD1. The CDR3 is made up of 13 amino acids. J was trimmed by 6 bases and V by 4 bases; bases with no gene match: 6. Germline assignment: CDR1 SGHNT and CDR2 YYREEE (reference sequence). This CDR3 reads CASSQGVTAEAFF. As DNA, the CDR3 is TGTGCCAGCAGCCAGGGGGTTACGGCTGAAGCTTTCTTT. The full variable domain, in which reference TRBV5-4 and TRBJ1-1 provide the parts outside the CDR3, is ETGVTQSPTHLIKTRGQQVTLRCSSQSGHNTVSWYQQALGQGPQFIFQYYREEENGRGNFPPRFSGLQFPNYSSELNVNALELDDSALYLCASSQGVTAEAFFGQGTRLTVV.

The gene calls are TRBV4-1 and TRBJ1-2; D call uncertain. CDR3 length equals 14 residues. Germline V CDR1 and CDR2: MGHRA, YSYEKL. V dropped 3 bases and J dropped 1 base, with 9 bases sitting between them. The CDR3 DNA sequence: TGCGCCAGCAGCCACTACAGAAGTAACTATGGCTACACCTTC. It specifies CASSHYRSNYGYTF.

The chain employs TRBV4-1 and TRBJ1-6, with a tentative D call TRBD1 (6 bases). In germline, CDR1 is MGHRA, CDR2 YSYEKL. The CDR3 contains 16 residues. The V and J ends lost 2 bases and 5 bases respectively, with 13 bases between them. CDR3 bases: TGCGCCAGCAGCCAATTCGGGGGCGAAGATAATTCACCCCTCCACTTT. Translated, it gives CASSQFGGEDNSPLHF.